This T cell receptor beta chain came from a study of blood T cell repertoires in COVID-19. Participants were aged roughly 18 to 100 years from about 25 US areas. The CDR3 has 13 amino acids. Germline CDR1 is MNHEY and CDR2 is SMNVEV (reference sequence). Trimming left V 1 base short and J 4 bases short, with 5 bases between. Repertoires were generated with immunoSEQ multiplex PCR, while TCRdb's copy carries only in-frame clones and drops some. Here the sample spans fewer than 350,000 clones, approximately 88% being singletons. A few counts support this clone. Material: PBMCs or T cells enriched from blood (not recorded which). This chain connects TRBV27 to TRBJ1-5; D not certain. This receptor was identified in a woman between 40 and 55 years old who had recovered from COVID-19. In nucleotides, the CDR3 is TGTGCCAGCAGTTTATTGAGGAATCAGCCCCAGCATTTT. Protein product: CASSLLRNQPQHF.